The entry that follows covers one T cell receptor (beta chain) sequence. This sample stems from a study of T cells in Graves' hyperthyroidism and ophthalmopathy. Germline V gives CDR1 MNHEY, CDR2 SVGAGI. The CDR3 totals 17 residues. V was shortened by 2 bases and J by 0 bases, with 15 bases between the two germline ends. Amplification of TCR beta CDR3 regions was performed using RNA transcripts as template. A set of HTBI primers served as the primers for a first-round RT-PCR of the TCR CDR3. From the multiplex PCR reads, TCRdb called clonotypes with MiXCR, one entry per CDR3 protein. The sample consists of roughly 640,000 distinct CDR3 sequences, 16% of them appearing once.

This rearrangement joins TRBV6-5 to TRBJ2-3; D is ambiguous. The specimen sequenced was blood. This sequence originates from a woman between 35 and 50 years old with Graves' ophthalmopathy. The DNA of the CDR3 is TGTGCCAGCAGTTACCCCCCGACGGCTAGTAGCACAGATACGCAGTATTTT. Protein product: CASSYPPTASSTDTQYF.